This record concerns one T cell receptor beta chain sequence. Antigen unknown. This sample stems from a study of a mutant IDH1 vaccine in newly diagnosed glioma. General observations from the study: Seemingly, pseudoprogression had no relation to changes in the top peripheral T cell clonotypes.

Using immunoSEQ multiplex PCR, the repertoire was profiled, and TCRdb retains in-frame clones only, with some absent. Of roughly 34,000 clones in the sample, about nine tenths were seen once. Germline CDR1 SEHNR, CDR2 FQNEAQ (reference sequence). This CDR3 is 12 amino acids long. V dropped 3 bases and J dropped 6 bases, with 8 bases sitting between them. As for time point: week 47, end of study. Vaccinated patients received 300 ug of mutant IDH1 20-mer peptide per dose, with topical imiquimod. Tumors from donors were new WHO grade 3 or 4 IDH1-mutant astrocytomas with ATRX loss. The chain uses TRBV7-9 and TRBJ1-1, with D perhaps matching TRBD1 (5 bases). The source material was PBMCs, sampled from a glioma patient whose treatment included an IDH1 peptide vaccine. This receptor was identified in a woman between 35 and 50 years old with glioma. The chain's CDR3 is CASSLGGAEAFF. The CDR3 bases are TGTGCCAGCAGCTTGGGGGGGGCTGAAGCTTTCTTT.